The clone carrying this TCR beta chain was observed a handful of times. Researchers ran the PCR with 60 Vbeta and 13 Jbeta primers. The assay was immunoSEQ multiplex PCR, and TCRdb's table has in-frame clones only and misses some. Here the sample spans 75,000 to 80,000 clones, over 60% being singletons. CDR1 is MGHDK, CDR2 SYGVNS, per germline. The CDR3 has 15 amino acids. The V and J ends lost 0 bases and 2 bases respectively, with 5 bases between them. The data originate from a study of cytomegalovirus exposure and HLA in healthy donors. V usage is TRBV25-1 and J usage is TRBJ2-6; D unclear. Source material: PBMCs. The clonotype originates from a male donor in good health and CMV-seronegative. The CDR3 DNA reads TGTGCCAGCAGTGAATACAGGACTGGGGCCAACGTCCTGACTTTC. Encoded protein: CASSEYRTGANVLTF.